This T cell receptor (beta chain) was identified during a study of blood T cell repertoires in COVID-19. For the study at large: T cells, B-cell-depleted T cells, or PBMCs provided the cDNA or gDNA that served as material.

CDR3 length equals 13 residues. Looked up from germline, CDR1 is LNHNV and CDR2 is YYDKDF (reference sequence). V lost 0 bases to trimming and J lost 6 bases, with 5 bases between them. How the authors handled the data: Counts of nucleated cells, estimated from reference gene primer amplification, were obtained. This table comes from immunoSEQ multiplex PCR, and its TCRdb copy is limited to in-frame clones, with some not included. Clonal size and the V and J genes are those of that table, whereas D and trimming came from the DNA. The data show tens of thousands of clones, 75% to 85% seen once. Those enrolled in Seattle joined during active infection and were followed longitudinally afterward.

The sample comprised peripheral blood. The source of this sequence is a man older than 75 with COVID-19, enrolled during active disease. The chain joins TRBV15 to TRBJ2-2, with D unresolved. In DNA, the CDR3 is TGTGCCACCAGCAGAGATCCGGCCGGGGAGCTGTTTTTT. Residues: CATSRDPAGELFF.